These T cell receptor beta chains were read from a single sample in a study of T cells in Graves' hyperthyroidism and ophthalmopathy. TCRdb analysed the multiplex PCR reads with MiXCR anew, one entry per CDR3 protein. The repertoire has about 400,000 distinct CDR3 sequences, roughly 15% of them found once; the top ten carry roughly a fifth. Sequenced input: blood. These receptors were taken from a woman aged 55 to 70 with Graves' ophthalmopathy. Each CDR3 is given with its conserved first and last residue. The D gene is left open where the match is weak. Not every row has a clone size; where given, it reads once, few, many or a size class.

d_gene	v_gene	j_gene	abundance	CDR3nt	CDR3aa
.	TRBV19	TRBJ2-1	.	TGTGCCAGTAGTGCCTTAGATTCCGATGAGCAGTTCTTC	CASSALDSDEQFF
TRBD2	TRBV2	TRBJ2-7	many	TGTGCCAGCAGTGTTTTAAGCGGGAGGCCCTCCTACGAGCAGTACTTC	CASSVLSGRPSYEQYF
TRBD2	TRBV24-1	TRBJ2-1	few	TGTGCCACCAGTGATCCTCGGGAGGGTCCCTACAATGAGCAGTTCTTC	CATSDPREGPYNEQFF
.	TRBV12-3/TRBV12-4	TRBJ2-7	.	TGTGCCAGCGAGTACCAGGGCCGCTCCTACGAGCAGTACTTC	CASEYQGRSYEQYF
TRBD1	TRBV11-2	TRBJ1-4	few	TGTGCCAGCAGCGGGGACAGGGGGGGGGGAAAACTGTTTTTT	CASSGDRGGGKLFF
.	TRBV5-1	TRBJ2-2	many	TGCGCCAGCAGCGCCATTGGCACCGGGGAGCTGTTTTTT	CASSAIGTGELFF
.	TRBV24-1	TRBJ2-5	many	TGTGCCACCAGTGATACCAAGGGGGGACTAAAAGAGACCCAGTACTTC	CATSDTKGGLKETQYF
TRBD1	TRBV18	TRBJ2-2	many	TGTGCCAGCTCACCGCAGGGGGTCACCGGGGAGCTGTTTTTT	CASSPQGVTGELFF
TRBD2	TRBV28	TRBJ2-1	many	TGTGCCAGCAGCCCCCGGCGGGAGCACGACAATGAGCAGTTCTTC	CASSPRREHDNEQFF
.	TRBV27	TRBJ1-2	few	TGTGCCAGCAGTTTGGGGGGCTTCTATGGCTACACCTTC	CASSLGGFYGYTF
.	TRBV20-1	TRBJ2-2	.	TGCAGTGCTAGTCGTCGGCCGACAGGACGTTTGTTATTCGGGGAGCTGTTTTTT	CSASRRPTGRLLFGELFF
.	TRBV5-1	TRBJ1-5	many	TGCGCCAGCAGCTTGGGAGGGACTTATAGCAATCAGCCCCAGCATTTT	CASSLGGTYSNQPQHF
TRBD2	TRBV28	TRBJ2-3	few	TGTGCCAGCAGTTATTATAAGGGGAGACTAGCGGGAGTCACAGATACGCAGTATTTT	CASSYYKGRLAGVTDTQYF
TRBD1	TRBV6-5	TRBJ2-7	many	TGTGCCAGCAGTTACTCACAGGGGGCGGCCTACGAGCAGTACTTC	CASSYSQGAAYEQYF
.	TRBV5-4	TRBJ2-3	many	TGTGCCAGCAGCTGGGTAAACACAGATACGCAGTATTTT	CASSWVNTDTQYF
.	TRBV29-1	TRBJ1-1	many	TGCAGCGTAATCGGGATTGAAGCTTTCTTT	CSVIGIEAFF
TRBD1	TRBV24-1	TRBJ1-5	few	TGTGCCACCAGTGACACGGGACAGCTCAATCAGCCCCAGCATTTT	CATSDTGQLNQPQHF
.	TRBV24-1	TRBJ2-7	many	TGTGCCACCAGTGACCCGGGACACCCCTACGAGCAGTACTTC	CATSDPGHPYEQYF
TRBD1	TRBV2	TRBJ1-1	many	TGTGCCAGCAGTGTAGGGGGGACAGGGGGCAGGGGTACTGAAGCTTTCTTT	CASSVGGTGGRGTEAFF
.	TRBV28	TRBJ1-4	.	TGTGCCAGCAGCACCGCGGCGGGAACTAATGAAAAACTGTTTTTT	CASSTAAGTNEKLFF
.	TRBV3-1	TRBJ2-5	few	TGTGCCAGCAGCCAAGAGTTCCAAGACCTAAGGAACTTC	CASSQEFQDLRNF
TRBD1	TRBV18	TRBJ2-6	few	TGTGCCAGCTCCCCCACAATGGGGACAGGGGTCAACGTCCTGACTTTC	CASSPTMGTGVNVLTF
.	TRBV5-1	TRBJ1-1	many	TGCGCCAGCAGCTTGCGTACAGGGCCTGCTGCTGAAGCTTTCTTT	CASSLRTGPAAEAFF
.	TRBV7-2	TRBJ2-5	many	TGTGCCAGCAGCGTCGGGTACCAAGAGACCCAGTACTTC	CASSVGYQETQYF
.	TRBV6-1	TRBJ2-4	few	TGTGCCAGCAGTGGGCTAGGGGGATTAGCCAAAAACATTCAGTACTTC	CASSGLGGLAKNIQYF
.	TRBV28	TRBJ1-4	many	TGTGCCAGCCAACAGGGCGGTAGAGAAAAACTGTTTTTT	CASQQGGREKLFF
TRBD2	TRBV5-1	TRBJ2-7	.	TGCGCCAGCAGCCCTGGACTAGCGGGAGGGCATCACGAGCAGTACTTC	CASSPGLAGGHHEQYF
.	TRBV24-1	TRBJ2-1	many	TGTGCCACCAGTGACCGCAGCGATGAGCAGTTCTTC	CATSDRSDEQFF
.	TRBV10-1	TRBJ2-3	.	TGCGCCAGCAGTGAGTTCGGACTATCGGATACGCAGTATTTT	CASSEFGLSDTQYF
.	TRBV4-1	TRBJ2-4	.	TGCGCCAGCAGCCAAGTAAGAGGGGCCAAAAACATTCAGTACTTC	CASSQVRGAKNIQYF
TRBD1	TRBV6-1	TRBJ2-2	.	TGTGCCAGCAATCGGGACAGAGACACCGGGGAGCTGTTTTTT	CASNRDRDTGELFF
TRBD1	TRBV4-2	TRBJ2-2	.	TGTGCCAGCAGCCAAGCATCGGGACAGATCTGGGCCGGGGAGCTGTTTTTT	CASSQASGQIWAGELFF
TRBD2	TRBV29-1	TRBJ2-7	many	TGCAGCGGGGCTAGCGGGGCGAGGAACGAGCAGTACTTC	CSGASGARNEQYF
TRBD2	TRBV7-9	TRBJ2-3	few	TGTGCCAGCATCGGTCCGAGACTAGCGGACACAGATACGCAGTATTTT	CASIGPRLADTDTQYF
TRBD1	TRBV12-3/TRBV12-4	TRBJ2-2	few	TGTGCCAGCAGCTTTGACAGGGGGGCCAACACCGGGGAGCTGTTTTTT	CASSFDRGANTGELFF
.	TRBV24-1	TRBJ2-5	many	TGTGCCACCAGTGATTCCGGGCCCGGGACTTTGGGAGAGACCCAGTACTTC	CATSDSGPGTLGETQYF
.	TRBV10-3	TRBJ2-7	few	TGTGCCATCAGTGACAGGGCAGGGGTCTACGAGCAGTACTTC	CAISDRAGVYEQYF
.	TRBV19	TRBJ2-2	.	TGTGCCAGTAAGGCCGGGAAGCTGAGGGCCGGGGAGCTGTTTTTT	CASKAGKLRAGELFF
TRBD2	TRBV5-1	TRBJ2-1	.	TGTGCCAGCAGCGTCCCCGGGAGGGCCAATGAGCAGTTCTTC	CASSVPGRANEQFF
.	TRBV28	TRBJ2-1	many	TGTGCCAGCACCACGATTCTGAGGGGGAGGGCCCAGTTCTTC	CASTTILRGRAQFF
.	TRBV3-1	TRBJ1-6	.	TGTGCCAGCACAAGGGGAATTTCACCCCTCCACTTT	CASTRGISPLHF
.	TRBV2	TRBJ1-1	many	TGTGCCAGCCCCGAACGGGGGGTGAATACTGAAGCTTTCTTT	CASPERGVNTEAFF
TRBD2	TRBV3-1	TRBJ2-1	many	TGTGCCAGCAGCCAAGTGACTAGCGGAGTTGAGCAGTTCTTC	CASSQVTSGVEQFF
TRBD2	TRBV20-1	TRBJ2-2	many	TGCAGTGCTAGAGACGGGACTAGCGCCACCGGGGAGCTGTTTTTT	CSARDGTSATGELFF
.	TRBV4-1	TRBJ2-3	.	TGCGCCAGCGGCATTTATACGCAGTATTTT	CASGIYTQYF
.	TRBV5-1	TRBJ2-7	many	TGCGCCAGCAGTTACCGCGAGGGCCACGAGCAGTACTTC	CASSYREGHEQYF
TRBD2	TRBV6-2/TRBV6-3	TRBJ2-3	few	TGTGCCAGCCGCGGGAGTACAACAGATACGCAGTATTTT	CASRGSTTDTQYF